Shown below are 17 T cell receptor beta chains from a single sample sequenced in a study of relationships among human T cell subsets. From the CD45RA-negative fraction, anti-CD45RO beads picked out CD45RA-RO+ memory T cells. Semiquantitative ARM-PCR amplified T cell receptor alpha and beta CDR3 regions from mRNA. Exponential amplification used communal superprimers after tagged nested gene-specific primers in ARM-PCR. MiXCR, applied by TCRdb to the multiplex PCR reads, yields one record per CDR3 protein. The data show thousands of distinct CDR3 sequences, approximately 50% seen once. The specimen was memory T cells sorted from blood. Receptor source: a man between 35 and 55 years old in good health.

DNA for the CDR3: TGTGCCAGCAGTGGTCCCAAGTGGCAAGAGACCCAGTACTTC. Translation gives CASSGPKWQETQYF. The V and J genes are TRBV6-1 and TRBJ2-5, with unresolved D. The germline V gene has CDR1 MNHNS and CDR2 SASEGT. The CDR3 length is 14 residues. The V end lost 4 bases, the J end lost 2 bases, and 11 bases lay between the germline ends.

In this sample, this clonotype turned up once. The chain carries TRBV11-2 and TRBJ2-7; a possible D gene is TRBD1 (6 bases). This CDR3 has 14 amino acids. V was pared by 2 bases and J by 6 bases, with 14 bases between. Germline lookup yields CDR1 SGHAT and CDR2 FQNNGV. The CDR3 region has the DNA TGTGCCAGCAGCTTATGGACAGTTTCCGGCGAGCAGTACTTC. Amino acids: CASSLWTVSGEQYF. Using reference TRBV11-2 and TRBJ2-7 for the parts outside the CDR3, the full variable domain is EAGVAQSPRYKIIEKRQSVAFWCNPISGHATLYWYQQILGQGPKLLIQFQNNGVVDDSQLPKDRFSAERLKGVDSTLKIQPAKLEDSAVYLCASSLWTVSGEQYFGPGTRLTVT.

V and J are TRBV4-1 and TRBJ1-2; D is unclear. V was trimmed by 0 bases and J by 0 bases, leaving 8 bases between them. The CDR3 runs 15 residues. The V gene's germline CDR1 is MGHRA and CDR2 YSYEKL. CDR3 in DNA: TGCGCCAGCAGCCAAGAGTCAGTAGCTAACTATGGCTACACCTTC. Amino acid sequence: CASSQESVANYGYTF.

The CDR3 DNA follows: TGCAGTGCTAGACCAATCCGGGACAGCCTCAACACTGAAGCTTTCTTT. It yields the protein CSARPIRDSLNTEAFF. The chain combines TRBV20-1 with TRBJ1-1; 7 positions match TRBD1. The CDR3 is made up of 16 amino acids. V shed 2 bases and J 2 bases; nucleotides not matched to a gene: 11. Germline-derived CDR1 and CDR2 are DFQATT and SNEGSKA (reference sequence).

The count of this clonotype is one. CDR3 DNA: TGTGCCAGCAGTACAGGGGAGCGGGGTCAGCCCCAGCATTTT. Amino acids: CASSTGERGQPQHF. The rearrangement links TRBV6-5 to TRBJ1-5; 7 bases agree with TRBD1. With 5 bases clipped from V and 6 bases from J, the junction kept 7 bases outside the gene matches. Germline V gene sequence: CDR1 MNHEY, CDR2 SVGAGI. This CDR3 is built from 14 residues.

The CDR3 spells CASSERGNSPLHF. CDR3 in DNA: TGCGCCAGCAGTGAGCGGGGTAATTCACCCCTCCACTTT. V is TRBV10-2 and J is TRBJ1-6; D is unresolved. Trimming stripped 2 bases from V and 6 bases from J, with 5 bases between. In germline, CDR1 is WSHSY, CDR2 SAAADI. This CDR3 has 13 residues.

This clonotype was detected only a few times. V is TRBV7-8 and J is TRBJ2-2; 10 positions match TRBD2. The CDR3 contains 17 residues. V shed 7 bases, J shed 7 bases, and the junction held 15 bases outside the gene matches. Per germline, CDR1 SGHVS and CDR2 FQNEAQ. The CDR3 loop reads CASIPRLAGVFIGELFF. CDR3 nucleotides: TGTGCCAGCATTCCCAGGCTAGCGGGAGTTTTTATCGGGGAGCTGTTTTTT.

The genes are TRBV4-1 and TRBJ2-5; TRBD1 matches at 10 bases. The CDR3 totals 14 residues. J lost 6 bases, V lost 4 bases, and 5 bases had no gene match. CDR1 and CDR2 from the germline V gene are MGHRA and YSYEKL. The CDR3 spells CASSLRQGAQTQYF. The CDR3 bases are TGCGCCAGCAGCCTTCGACAGGGGGCCCAGACCCAGTACTTC.

V is TRBV12-3 or TRBV12-4 and J is TRBJ2-5; 7 bases fit TRBD2. Germline trimming cut 5 bases from V and 1 base from J; bases unmatched to any gene: 4. This CDR3 has 14 amino acids. CDR3 DNA: TGTGCCAGCAGTGCCCGGACTAGCCAAGAGACCCAGTACTTC. The encoded protein is CASSARTSQETQYF.

This clonotype was seen a few times. This chain joins TRBV2 and TRBJ1-6, with 7 nucleotides matching TRBD1. Germline CDR1 SNHLY, CDR2 FYNNEI. The CDR3 is 15 residues long. V trimming: 4 bases; J trimming: 10 bases; junction bases outside the gene matches: 10. CDR3: CASSGRQGPGSPLHF. CDR3 bases: TGTGCCAGCAGTGGCCGACAGGGCCCGGGCTCACCCCTCCACTTT.

The chain recombines TRBV12-3 or TRBV12-4 with TRBJ2-2; possibly TRBD1 for D (6 bases). Trimming took off 4 bases at V and 6 bases at J, with 15 bases between the two ends. This CDR3 has 15 residues. The CDR3 protein is CASSSRQVQAGELFF. The CDR3 bases are TGTGCCAGCAGTTCCAGACAGGTCCAAGCCGGGGAGCTGTTTTTT.

The J gene is TRBJ1-2, the V gene TRBV19; D unresolved. In germline, CDR1 is LNHDA, CDR2 SQIVND (reference sequence). V was pared by 7 bases and J by 6 bases, with 15 bases between. The CDR3 length is 13 residues. The chain's CDR3 is CASTHAGRDGYTF. CDR3 bases: TGTGCCAGTACCCATGCAGGAAGGGATGGCTACACCTTC.

The table lists this clonotype with a few counts. The genes are TRBV30 and TRBJ2-4; D may correspond to TRBD1 or TRBD2 (5 bases each). V was shortened by 5 bases and J by 7 bases, with 15 bases between the two germline ends. The CDR3 totals 13 residues. Germline V lookup: CDR1 GTSNPN, CDR2 SVGIG (reference sequence). The CDR3 DNA is TGTGCCTGGGGGGCCCTGGGGGACAACATTCAGTACTTC. Protein sequence: CAWGALGDNIQYF.

The chain has TRBV20-1 and TRBJ2-5, with 7 bases fitting TRBD2. V trimming: 0 bases; J trimming: 3 bases; junction bases outside the gene matches: 4. The CDR3 sequence is 14 residues long. Germline values: CDR1 DFQATT, CDR2 SNEGSKA (reference sequence). This chain's CDR3 is CSARDRGDEETQYF. The CDR3 nucleotides read TGCAGTGCTAGAGATCGGGGGGATGAAGAGACCCAGTACTTC.

The chain joins TRBV30 to TRBJ1-1; D is uncertain. CDR1 and CDR2 from the germline V gene are GTSNPN and SVGIG (reference sequence). Trimming pared 0 bases from V and 0 bases from J, leaving 11 bases between. The CDR3 contains 15 residues. In DNA, the CDR3 is TGTGCCTGGAGTGTGAGACCACTCATGAACACTGAAGCTTTCTTT. This sequence encodes CAWSVRPLMNTEAFF. The variable domain in full, completed from reference TRBV30 and TRBJ1-1, reads SQTIHQWPATLVQPVGSPLSLECTVEGTSNPNLYWYRQAAGRGLQLLFYSVGIGQISSEVPQNLSASRPQDRQFILSSKKLLLSDSGFYLCAWSVRPLMNTEAFFGQGTRLTVV.

V is TRBV20-1 and J is TRBJ1-2, with D tentatively TRBD1 (6 bases). V shed 5 bases and J shed 0 bases, with 13 bases lying between them. From germline, CDR1 is DFQATT and CDR2 SNEGSKA (reference sequence). This CDR3 has 14 residues. The CDR3 reads CSAESGATNYGYTF. Written as DNA, the CDR3 is TGCAGTGCTGAGTCAGGGGCCACTAACTATGGCTACACCTTC.

This clonotype was detected only a few times. This sequence joins TRBV20-1 and TRBJ2-1, with 7 bases aligning to TRBD2. With 0 bases clipped from V and 4 bases from J, the junction kept 3 bases outside the gene matches. The length of the CDR3 is 14 residues. The V gene's germline CDR1 is DFQATT and CDR2 SNEGSKA (reference sequence). For the CDR3, the DNA is TGCAGTGCTAGAGATAGCGGGTTATACAATGAGCAGTTCTTC. Translating it yields CSARDSGLYNEQFF.